This TCR beta chain was sequenced in a study of T-cell memory formation after mild COVID-19. Study-wide context: The TCR clusters were mostly specific to one donor. Study-level findings and limits: Some SARS-CoV-2-responding clones were already detected in memory before infection. There was a balanced CD4/CD8 profile in clones contracting day 15 to 85, and later expanders leaned CD4+.

TCR alpha and TCR beta cDNA libraries carrying sample barcodes and UMIs came from 5'RACE with constant-segment primers. TCRdb reanalysed the 5' RACE reads using MiXCR and keeps one entry per CDR3 protein. The sample holds 400,000 to 500,000 distinct CDR3 sequences, 15% to 20% seen once. Unmatched junction bases numbered 14, after V lost 3 bases and J lost 0 bases. Germline V gene sequence: CDR1 SGDLS, CDR2 YYNGEE. This CDR3 contains 19 residues. About this clonotype itself: The antigen is not known.

This sequence originates from an adult woman who had mild COVID-19 (a few samples of this study predate the infection). Cell type and time point are not known. Sequenced input: PBMCs or a T cell subset sorted from them (not recorded which). The rearrangement links TRBV9 to TRBJ2-2; 7 bases are shared with TRBD1. The CDR3 nucleotides are TGTGCCAGCAGCGCACCTCCGGGACAGAATTCCTCGAACACCGGGGAGCTGTTTTTT. Its protein is CASSAPPGQNSSNTGELFF. The full variable domain, its missing parts supplied by reference TRBV9 and TRBJ2-2, is DSGVTQTPKHLITATGQRVTLRCSPRSGDLSVYWYQQSLDQGLQFLIQYYNGEERAKGNILERFSAQQFPDLHSELNLSSLELGDSALYFCASSAPPGQNSSNTGELFFGEGSRLTVL.